These T cell receptor beta chains were read from a single sample in a study of response to subunit inactivated influenza vaccine. TCRdb reprocessed the RT-PCR reads with MiXCR, giving one entry per CDR3 protein. The sample shows fewer than 200,000 distinct CDR3 sequences, about 9.3% of them seen only once. Sequencing was performed on non-naive T cells sorted from PBMCs, taken on the day of vaccination. These receptors came from a man in his fifties who received an inactivated influenza vaccine. Both conserved end residues are part of each CDR3. Each record gives: V gene, CDR3 length, clone size, D gene, J gene, CDR3 DNA, CDR3 protein. A D gene is named only where the DNA matches it firmly. Clone size appears in some rows only: once, few, many, or a class for an expanded clone.

V gene: TRBV6-2/TRBV6-3; CDR3 length: 14; clone size: -; D gene: -; J gene: TRBJ2-7; CDR3 DNA: TGTGCCAGCAGTTACCACACAGGGACCTACGAGCAGTACTTC; CDR3 protein: CASSYHTGTYEQYF
V gene: TRBV19; CDR3 length: 17; clone size: -; D gene: -; J gene: TRBJ2-7; CDR3 DNA: TGTGCCAGTAGTATGCGTGCCTACAGGTCAGTGGTTTACAAGCAGTACTTC; CDR3 protein: CASSMRAYRSVVYKQYF
V gene: TRBV30; CDR3 length: 13; clone size: few; D gene: -; J gene: TRBJ1-1; CDR3 DNA: TGTGCCTGGAGTCGGGGGGGGTCCACTGAAGCTTTCTTT; CDR3 protein: CAWSRGGSTEAFF
V gene: TRBV7-6; CDR3 length: 16; clone size: -; D gene: TRBD2; J gene: TRBJ2-7; CDR3 DNA: TGTGCCAGCAGCTTAGGTCCGGCTAGCGGGAGAGGCGAGCAGTACTTC; CDR3 protein: CASSLGPASGRGEQYF
V gene: TRBV5-5; CDR3 length: 15; clone size: -; D gene: TRBD2; J gene: TRBJ2-7; CDR3 DNA: TGTGCCAGCAGCCACCGACTAGCGGAATCCTACGAGCAGTACTTC; CDR3 protein: CASSHRLAESYEQYF
V gene: TRBV4-3; CDR3 length: 17; clone size: many; D gene: -; J gene: TRBJ2-1; CDR3 DNA: TGCGCCAGCAGCCAATTTTCCGGGATAGGCTCCTACAATGAGCAGTTCTTC; CDR3 protein: CASSQFSGIGSYNEQFF
V gene: TRBV11-3; CDR3 length: 14; clone size: -; D gene: -; J gene: TRBJ1-3; CDR3 DNA: TGTGCCAGCAGCTTGGACACCCCTGGAAACACCATATATTTT; CDR3 protein: CASSLDTPGNTIYF
V gene: TRBV24-1; CDR3 length: 16; clone size: few; D gene: -; J gene: TRBJ1-5; CDR3 DNA: TGTGCCACCAGTGATGCTTCAGGGTCGAGCAATCAGCCCCAGCATTTT; CDR3 protein: CATSDASGSSNQPQHF
V gene: TRBV5-1; CDR3 length: 14; clone size: -; D gene: TRBD1; J gene: TRBJ2-7; CDR3 DNA: TGCGCCAGCAGCCCGGGACAGGGGAATTACGAGCAGTACTTC; CDR3 protein: CASSPGQGNYEQYF
V gene: TRBV6-2/TRBV6-3; CDR3 length: 14; clone size: -; D gene: -; J gene: TRBJ1-5; CDR3 DNA: TGTGCCAGCAGTTACGCCGGGGCCGGTCAGCCCCAGCATTTT; CDR3 protein: CASSYAGAGQPQHF
V gene: TRBV9; CDR3 length: 13; clone size: many; D gene: -; J gene: TRBJ2-3; CDR3 DNA: TGTGCCAGCAGCGTAGGTCAGGGAGATACGCAGTATTTT; CDR3 protein: CASSVGQGDTQYF
V gene: TRBV19; CDR3 length: 13; clone size: -; D gene: -; J gene: TRBJ1-1; CDR3 DNA: TGTGCCAGTAGTATTACGGGGGACACTGAAGCTTTCTTT; CDR3 protein: CASSITGDTEAFF
V gene: TRBV27; CDR3 length: 15; clone size: many; D gene: -; J gene: TRBJ2-1; CDR3 DNA: TGTGCCAGCAGTTTATCTCCAGCCTATGGCGATGAGCAGTTCTTC; CDR3 protein: CASSLSPAYGDEQFF
V gene: TRBV7-8; CDR3 length: 15; clone size: few; D gene: TRBD2; J gene: TRBJ2-1; CDR3 DNA: TGTGCCAGCAGCTTTGGCGGGAGAGGCTACAATGAGCAGTTCTTC; CDR3 protein: CASSFGGRGYNEQFF
V gene: TRBV6-5; CDR3 length: 17; clone size: few; D gene: TRBD1; J gene: TRBJ2-2; CDR3 DNA: TGTGCCAGCAGTTACTTTACAGGGGGCGCGAACGCCGGGGAGCTGTTTTTT; CDR3 protein: CASSYFTGGANAGELFF
V gene: TRBV3-1; CDR3 length: 15; clone size: few; D gene: -; J gene: TRBJ2-1; CDR3 DNA: TGTGCCAGCAGCCAAGATGGGACCCTGGGCAATGAGCAGTTCTTC; CDR3 protein: CASSQDGTLGNEQFF